This T cell receptor (beta chain) was sequenced in a study of T cells after yellow fever vaccination. TCR cDNA was made by 5'RACE template switching, adding a universal primer site and UMIs. MiXCR, applied by TCRdb to the 5' RACE reads, yields one record per CDR3 protein. Here the sample spans hundreds of thousands of distinct CDR3 sequences, 10% to 15% being singletons. General study points: CD4 and CD8 compartments shared a small share of clonotypes.

Trimming took off 6 bases at V and 1 base at J, with 9 bases between the two ends. This CDR3 contains 13 residues. The V gene's germline CDR1 is MNHEY and CDR2 SVGEGT. Worth noting for this clonotype: Its antigen is unknown.

The TCR originated in a man aged 25 to 40 who received the YFV17D yellow fever vaccine. This specimen consisted of PBMCs, obtained on the day of the yellow fever booster vaccination. The chain couples TRBV6-2 or TRBV6-3 to TRBJ2-5; D uncertain. This CDR3 reads CASRQSSQETQYF. CDR3 DNA: TGTGCCAGCAGACAGAGTAGCCAAGAGACCCAGTACTTC.